This is a list of T cell receptor beta chains from one sample in a study of cytomegalovirus exposure and HLA in healthy donors. Using immunoSEQ multiplex PCR, the repertoire was profiled, and TCRdb retains in-frame clones only, with some absent. This sample has around 130,000 clones; around 72% occur once, and the top ten carry roughly 3%. Sequencing was performed on PBMCs. The origin of the receptors is a human donor in good health. CDR3s leave out the opening cysteine and the closing phenylalanine or tryptophan.

TRBV5-1	TRBJ2-7	ASTSGPSYEQY
TRBV7-9	TRBJ2-5	ASSFSDFQETQY
TRBV7-2	TRBJ1-2	ASSLGTDRGGGSYGYT
TRBV15	TRBJ1-1	ATSRGQQMNTEAF
TRBV7-3	TRBJ2-5	ASSLTSGGQETQY
TRBV18	TRBJ1-1	ASSPRPPEAF
TRBV5-3	TRBJ2-5	ARSAGRLGNRGYQETQY
TRBV6-4	TRBJ1-6	ASSDHLGYSPLH
TRBV15	TRBJ2-7	ATSREAGPGVYEQY
TRBV4-1	TRBJ2-7	ASSQALGRSGDYEQY
TRBV5-1	TRBJ2-5	ASSLAGGPGQETQY
TRBV2	TRBJ1-2	ASSDPGTGIDGYT
TRBV27	TRBJ2-3	ASSLFSGSLDTQY
TRBV5-4	TRBJ2-3	ASSPWVGEANTQY
TRBV11-2	TRBJ1-1	ASSLISRSEAF
TRBV14	TRBJ1-2	ASSHSLPRRGYT
TRBV9	TRBJ2-5	ASSVAWGSQETQY
TRBV11-1	TRBJ1-1	ASSLGATGWIPEAF
TRBV4-1	TRBJ1-3	ASSQVGDTIY
TRBV29-1	TRBJ2-5	SIYKGQVVETQY
TRBV7-2	TRBJ1-2	ASSFGQPNYGYT
TRBV9	TRBJ2-5	ASSPTWTGGQETQY
TRBV4-2	TRBJ1-3	ASSEGGDSGNTIY
TRBV9	TRBJ2-7	ASSITPGTGLHEQY
TRBV27	TRBJ2-1	ASSLSGSPVGEQF
TRBV6-5	TRBJ1-5	ASSMTANNQPQH
TRBV7-2	TRBJ2-5	ASSLGSRQFLETQY
TRBV10-3	.	AIRPQGDEQY
TRBV5-4	TRBJ2-7	ASSEQGAYEQY
TRBV19	TRBJ2-1	ASTTLAGGEQF
TRBV5-5	TRBJ2-5	ASSLGQGQQETQY
TRBV19	TRBJ1-4	ASSDRTGRVEKLF